This entry concerns a single TCR beta chain. Its antigen remains unidentified. The sample belongs to a study of blood T cells in healthy people across ages. Study results and caveats: A strong correlation was found between TCR beta diversity and the percentage of naive T cells.

Germline lookup yields CDR1 DFQATT and CDR2 SNEGSKA (reference sequence). CDR3 size: 16 residues. The J segment lost 2 bases and the V segment lost 3 bases, leaving 10 bases of the junction unmatched. Using a J-beta primer mix together with a sample-barcoded 5' primer, a second PCR was run for about 6 to 12 cycles. TCRdb ran MiXCR on the 5' RACE reads and lists one entry per CDR3 protein. The table lists 650,000 or so distinct CDR3 sequences, roughly half of them singletons. Sample: blood. The rearrangement uses TRBV20-1 and TRBJ2-7, with TRBD1 identical over 10 bases. The clonotype was recovered from a woman older than 75 in good health. In DNA form, the CDR3 reads TGCAGTGCTAGGGATTCCGGGACAGGGGAACCCTACGAGCAGTACTTC. It specifies CSARDSGTGEPYEQYF.